The 23 T cell receptor beta chains presented below share a single source sample, sequenced in a study of cytomegalovirus exposure and HLA in healthy donors. PCR involved 60 Vbeta and 13 Jbeta primers. Assay used: immunoSEQ multiplex PCR; TCRdb lists only in-frame clones, some missing. This table holds some 110,000 clones, 55% to 80% found once. The sequencing input was PBMCs. Receptors were obtained from a woman aged 30 to 39 in good health and CMV-seronegative.

This rearrangement joins TRBV27 to TRBJ2-7, with a possible D match to TRBD1 (6 bases). The CDR3 is made up of 17 amino acids. Germline-derived CDR1 and CDR2 are MNHEY and SMNVEV (reference sequence). Trimming removed 4 bases at V and 2 bases at J, with 21 bases between. CDR3 DNA sequence: TGTGCCAGCAGTTCGGTGGGGGCGGCAGCTTCGCCCTACGAGCAGTACTTC. Protein sequence: CASSSVGAAASPYEQYF.

The table lists this clone with a few counts. The chain uses TRBV19 and TRBJ1-2, with D perhaps matching TRBD1 (6 bases). The CDR3 contains 14 residues. Trimming pared 3 bases from V and 6 bases from J, leaving 14 bases between. Germline CDR1 LNHDA, CDR2 SQIVND (reference sequence). The CDR3 loop is CASSIPGHGDGYTF. The CDR3 DNA is TGTGCCAGTAGTATTCCGGGACACGGAGATGGCTACACCTTC.

The chain employs TRBV9 and TRBJ2-7; the D is unclear. Germline lookup yields CDR1 SGDLS and CDR2 YYNGEE. CDR3 length: 14 amino acids. V was clipped by 3 bases and J by 3 bases, with 13 bases between them. This CDR3 reads CASSEGGSSYEQYF. The CDR3 DNA is TGTGCCAGCAGCGAAGGCGGAAGTAGCTACGAGCAGTACTTC.

A few counts support this clone. The genes are TRBV18 and TRBJ1-3; TRBD1 matches 8 bases. Germline V CDR1 and CDR2: KGHSH, LQKENI. The junction had 18 bases not matched to a gene; V was cut back by 5 bases and J by 0 bases. The CDR3 has 20 residues. The CDR3 nucleotides read TGTGCCAGCTCATCTAGACAGGGGCTTTCACCTGCGCGCTCTGGAAACACCATATATTTT. It codes for CASSSRQGLSPARSGNTIYF.

The chain carries TRBV14 and TRBJ2-2, with D unclear. Germline V gives CDR1 SGHDN, CDR2 FVKESK. The CDR3 has 14 residues. V lost 4 bases to trimming and J lost 4 bases, with 10 bases between them. The CDR3 DNA reads TGTGCCAGCAGCCCCCCGAGAGTCACCGGGGAGCTGTTTTTT. The encoded protein is CASSPPRVTGELFF.

This clone came up a few times. The chain recombines TRBV2 with TRBJ2-7, with D possibly TRBD2 on 6 matching bases. The CDR3 totals 15 residues. V lost 5 bases to trimming and J lost 2 bases, with 16 bases between them. From germline, CDR1 is SNHLY and CDR2 FYNNEI. CDR3 sequence: CASSTIGRGTYEQYF. CDR3 nucleotide sequence: TGTGCCAGCAGTACTATCGGGAGAGGTACCTACGAGCAGTACTTC.

In its sample, this clone was seen a few times. The chain couples TRBV5-1 to TRBJ2-1; no reliable D call. CDR3 size: 16 residues. In germline, CDR1 is SGHRS, CDR2 YFSETQ. V shed 0 bases and J shed 3 bases, with 13 bases lying between them. The CDR3 bases are TGCGCCAGCAGCTTGGCTGGCAACCTCAACTACAATGAGCAGTTCTTC. Translation: CASSLAGNLNYNEQFF.

This clone was observed a handful of times. This specimen includes other DNA sequences encoding the same CDR3. The rearrangement joins TRBV19 to TRBJ1-1; 10 bases map to TRBD1. J gave up 7 bases and V 6 bases, and 11 bases lay outside the gene matches. The germline CDR1 and CDR2 sequences are LNHDA and SQIVND (reference sequence). There are 15 residues in the CDR3. CDR3 sequence: CASRGPGTGAYEAFF. The CDR3 DNA follows: TGTGCCAGTAGAGGACCCGGGACAGGGGCATATGAAGCTTTCTTT.

This clone was seen only a few times. The chain uses TRBV2 and TRBJ2-5; 7 bases align to TRBD2. V lost 3 bases and J lost 3; bases outside the gene matches: 10. This CDR3 spans 16 amino acids. The V gene's germline CDR1 is SNHLY and CDR2 FYNNEI. The CDR3 DNA is TGTGCCAGCAGTGAGTCGTCTAGCGGAAGGAAAGAGACCCAGTACTTC. It specifies CASSESSSGRKETQYF.

The chain uses TRBV5-1 and TRBJ2-1; 7 nucleotides match TRBD2. CDR3 length: 13 residues. Losses at the gene ends were 2 bases for V and 7 bases for J; bases not matched to a gene: 3. CDR1 and CDR2 from the germline V gene are SGHRS and YFSETQ. The CDR3 bases are TGCGCCAGCAGCTTCAGACTAGCAAATGAGCAGTTCTTC. Translation: CASSFRLANEQFF.

The J gene is TRBJ2-1, the V gene TRBV2; D uncertain. The germline V gene has CDR1 SNHLY and CDR2 FYNNEI. This CDR3 spans 15 amino acids. V was shortened by 6 bases and J by 2 bases, with 14 bases between the two germline ends. The CDR3 DNA follows: TGTGCCAGCAGCCCGAGCACCCGAGCCTACAATGAGCAGTTCTTC. It translates to CASSPSTRAYNEQFF.

The genes are TRBV5-1 and TRBJ2-1; 9 nucleotides match TRBD2. The length of the CDR3 is 14 residues. Germline CDR1 is SGHRS and CDR2 is YFSETQ. The ends lost 5 bases at V and 2 bases at J; junction bases unmatched: 2. The CDR3 is CASRASGTYNEQFF. The CDR3 nucleotides read TGCGCCAGCAGGGCTAGCGGGACCTACAATGAGCAGTTCTTC. Drawing the rest from reference TRBV5-1 and TRBJ2-1, the complete variable domain is KAGVTQTPRYLIKTRGQQVTLSCSPISGHRSVSWYQQTPGQGLQFLFEYFSETQRNKGNFPGRFSGRQFSNSRSEMNVSTLELGDSALYLCASRASGTYNEQFFGPGTRLTVL.

The chain employs TRBV28 and TRBJ2-3; D is perhaps TRBD2 (5 bases). The CDR3 has 15 amino acids. From germline, CDR1 is MDHEN and CDR2 SYDVKM. The V and J ends lost 3 bases and 2 bases respectively, with 12 bases between them. The CDR3, as DNA: TGTGCCAGCAGTTTGGCGGGTTCCGCCACAGATACGCAGTATTTT. It codes for CASSLAGSATDTQYF.

This clone was detected a few times. The CDR3 spells CASSVRRDRLTDTQYF. The DNA of the CDR3 is TGTGCCAGCAGCGTGAGAAGGGACAGGTTGACAGATACGCAGTATTTT. The V call is TRBV13, the J call TRBJ2-3; 8 bases match TRBD1. Germline CDR1 PRHDT, CDR2 FYEKMQ (reference sequence). J was trimmed by 3 bases and V by 5 bases; bases with no gene match: 10. This CDR3 contains 16 residues.

This clone has only one observation. The chain combines TRBV23-1 with TRBJ2-1; maybe TRBD1 (5 bases). TRBV23-1 is recorded as an ORF, its role being uncertain. This CDR3 spans 15 amino acids. The germline V and J ends were trimmed by 9 bases and 6 bases, with 21 bases remaining between them. The CDR3 DNA is TGCGCCAGGGCCTTACGACAGTACCCTCGCAATGAGCAGTTCTTC. Translating it yields CARALRQYPRNEQFF.

V and J are TRBV9 and TRBJ2-1; TRBD1 matches at 7 bases. This CDR3 comprises 15 residues. The germline V gene has CDR1 SGDLS and CDR2 YYNGEE. Trimming cost V 0 bases and J 5 bases; bases outside gene matches: 5. As DNA, the CDR3 is TGTGCCAGCAGCGTAGACAGGGGCGGCCACAATGAGCAGTTCTTC. Encoded protein: CASSVDRGGHNEQFF.

The V and J genes are TRBV28 and TRBJ1-1, with TRBD1 as a possible D gene (6 bases). The germline CDR1 and CDR2 sequences are MDHEN and SYDVKM. The CDR3 totals 15 residues. Between the trimmed V and J ends, which lost 6 bases and 0 bases, there was a span of 14 bases. In DNA form, the CDR3 reads TGTGCCAGCAGGAGAACCGGGACAATGAACACTGAAGCTTTCTTT. This encodes CASRRTGTMNTEAFF.

The rearrangement uses TRBV28 and TRBJ1-1, with 10 bases aligning to TRBD1. The germline V gene has CDR1 MDHEN and CDR2 SYDVKM. V trimming: 6 bases; J trimming: 6 bases; junction bases outside the gene matches: 10. This CDR3 is built from 15 residues. The CDR3 coding sequence is TGTGCCAGCAGCCCTCTCGGGACAGGGGAGGCTGAAGCTTTCTTT. Translating it yields CASSPLGTGEAEAFF.

This chain links TRBV27 with TRBJ2-1, with TRBD2 matching over 9 bases. The CDR3 runs 16 residues. V shed 5 bases and J 2 bases; nucleotides not matched to a gene: 7. CDR1 is MNHEY and CDR2 is SMNVEV in the germline V gene (reference sequence). The CDR3 DNA reads as TGTGCCAGCAGTCTCCGACTAGCGGACCCCTACAATGAGCAGTTCTTC. The encoded protein is CASSLRLADPYNEQFF.

The rearrangement joins TRBV29-1 to TRBJ2-3, with TRBD1 matching 7 bases. The CDR3 loop spans 13 amino acids. V was clipped by 7 bases and J by 6 bases; unmatched bases: 10. The germline CDR1 and CDR2 sequences are SQVTM and ANQGSEA. CDR3 nucleotide sequence: TGCAGCGATGGACAGGCTACCCCGGATACGCAGTATTTT. As protein: CSDGQATPDTQYF.

The chain employs TRBV11-2 and TRBJ2-3, with D maybe TRBD1 (5 bases). The V gene lost 2 bases and the J gene lost 2 bases, with 8 bases spanning the gap. This CDR3 is built from 14 residues. Germline values: CDR1 SGHAT, CDR2 FQNNGV. CDR3 sequence: CASSLQGPTDTQYF. In DNA form, the CDR3 reads TGTGCCAGCAGCTTACAGGGTCCCACAGATACGCAGTATTTT.

V and J are TRBV29-1 and TRBJ2-7, with 10 bases identical to TRBD2. The CDR3 has 15 residues. J was trimmed by 0 bases and V by 6 bases; bases with no gene match: 8. Germline V gene sequence: CDR1 SQVTM, CDR2 ANQGSEA. The CDR3 protein is CSVRVAGGFSYEQYF. CDR3 in DNA: TGCAGCGTAAGAGTAGCGGGAGGTTTCTCCTACGAGCAGTACTTC.

The chain recombines TRBV28 with TRBJ2-7; D uncertain. This CDR3 comprises 12 residues. V lost 5 bases and J lost 3, with 8 bases in between. In germline, CDR1 is MDHEN, CDR2 SYDVKM. CDR3 amino acids: CASSPPYYEQYF. In DNA form, the CDR3 reads TGTGCCAGCAGTCCCCCTTACTACGAGCAGTACTTC. Combining the CDR3 with reference TRBV28 and TRBJ2-7 gives the whole variable domain DVKVTQSSRYLVKRTGEKVFLECVQDMDHENMFWYRQDPGLGLRLIYFSYDVKMKEKGDIPEGYSVSREKKERFSLILESASTNQTSMYLCASSPPYYEQYFGPGTRLTVT.